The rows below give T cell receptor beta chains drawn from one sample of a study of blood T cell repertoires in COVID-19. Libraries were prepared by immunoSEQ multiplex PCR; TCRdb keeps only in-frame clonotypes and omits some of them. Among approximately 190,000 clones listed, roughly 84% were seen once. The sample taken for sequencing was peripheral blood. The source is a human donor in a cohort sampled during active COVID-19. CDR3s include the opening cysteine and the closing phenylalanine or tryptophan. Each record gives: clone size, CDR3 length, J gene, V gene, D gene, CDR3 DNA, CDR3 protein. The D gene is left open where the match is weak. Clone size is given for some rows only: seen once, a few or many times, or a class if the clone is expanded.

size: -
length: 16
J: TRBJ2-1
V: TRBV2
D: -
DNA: TGTGCCAGCAATTTACACGGGGGTATGAGTTACAATGAGCAGTTCTTC
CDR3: CASNLHGGMSYNEQFF

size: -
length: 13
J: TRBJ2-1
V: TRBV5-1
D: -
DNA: TGCGCCAGCGCCCTCGCGGCGGTTAATGAGCAGTTCTTC
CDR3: CASALAAVNEQFF

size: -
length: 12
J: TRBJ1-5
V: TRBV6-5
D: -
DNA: TGTGCCGGACAAGACAGCAATCAGCCCCAGCATTTT
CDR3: CAGQDSNQPQHF

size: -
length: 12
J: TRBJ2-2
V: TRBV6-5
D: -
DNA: TGTGCCAGCAGTCCGGGGGTTGGGGAGCTGTTTTTT
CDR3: CASSPGVGELFF

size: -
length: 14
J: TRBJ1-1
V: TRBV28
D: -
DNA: TGTGCCAGCAGTTTATGGGGGGCCCCCACTGAAGCTTTCTTT
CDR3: CASSLWGAPTEAFF

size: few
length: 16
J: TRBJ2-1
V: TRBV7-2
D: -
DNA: TGTGCCAGCAGCTTAACACCGCCCGGGACAACCAATGAGCAGTTCTTC
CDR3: CASSLTPPGTTNEQFF

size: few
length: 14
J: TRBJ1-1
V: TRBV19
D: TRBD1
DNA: TGTGCCAGTAGCGGGACAGGGAAGAACACTGAAGCTTTCTTT
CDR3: CASSGTGKNTEAFF

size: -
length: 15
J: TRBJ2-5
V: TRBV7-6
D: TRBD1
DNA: TGTGCCAGCAGCTCCGGGACAGGGAGCGGGGAGACCCAGTACTTC
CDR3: CASSSGTGSGETQYF

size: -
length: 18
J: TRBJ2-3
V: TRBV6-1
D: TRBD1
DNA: TGTGCCAGCAGTGGGGGACAGGGTCTTCGTGAGGGCACAGATACGCAGTATTTT
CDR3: CASSGGQGLREGTDTQYF

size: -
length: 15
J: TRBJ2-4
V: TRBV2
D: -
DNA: TGTGCCAGCGGAGAGGGGGAACTAGCCAAAAACATTCAGTACTTC
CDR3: CASGEGELAKNIQYF

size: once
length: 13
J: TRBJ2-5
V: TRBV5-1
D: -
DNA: TGCGCCAGCAGCTTGGAAGTCGAGGAGACCCAGTACTTC
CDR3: CASSLEVEETQYF

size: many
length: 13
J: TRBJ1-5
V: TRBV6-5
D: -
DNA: TGTGCCAGCAGCTTACAGCAGAATCAGCCCCAGCATTTT
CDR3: CASSLQQNQPQHF

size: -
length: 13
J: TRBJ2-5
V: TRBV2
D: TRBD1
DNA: TGTGCCCACACCGGGACAGGGGAAGAGACCCAGTACTTC
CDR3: CAHTGTGEETQYF

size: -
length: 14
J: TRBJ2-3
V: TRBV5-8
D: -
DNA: TGTGCCAGCAAGGTTTACCTCGGGGCAGATACGCAGTATTTT
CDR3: CASKVYLGADTQYF

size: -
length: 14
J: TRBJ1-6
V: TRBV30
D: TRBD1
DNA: TGTGCCTGGCATGGACAGGGAGATGGTTCACCCCTCCACTTT
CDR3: CAWHGQGDGSPLHF

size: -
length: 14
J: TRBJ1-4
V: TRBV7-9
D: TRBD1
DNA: TGTGCCAGCAGCCTCGGGACAGGGGTTGAAAAACTGTTTTTT
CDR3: CASSLGTGVEKLFF

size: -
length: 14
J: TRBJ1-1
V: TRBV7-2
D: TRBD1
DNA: TGTGCCAGCAGCTTAGTTAGGGGGCAGACTGAAGCTTTCTTT
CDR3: CASSLVRGQTEAFF

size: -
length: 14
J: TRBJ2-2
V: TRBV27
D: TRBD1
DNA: TGTGCCAGTAGACAGGGGCCCAGCACCGGGGAGCTGTTTTTT
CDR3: CASRQGPSTGELFF

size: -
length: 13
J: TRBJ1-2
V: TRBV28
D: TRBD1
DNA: TGTGCCAGCCGGGACAGCTCTAACTATGGCTACACCTTC
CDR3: CASRDSSNYGYTF

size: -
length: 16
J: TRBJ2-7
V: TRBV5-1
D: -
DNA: TGCGCCAGCAGCTTCCCCCAGGGAAGACCTTCCTACGAGCAGTACTTC
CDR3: CASSFPQGRPSYEQYF

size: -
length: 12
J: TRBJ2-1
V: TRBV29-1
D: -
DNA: TGCAGCGTTGAATTACTGCGAAATGAGCAGTTCTTC
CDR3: CSVELLRNEQFF

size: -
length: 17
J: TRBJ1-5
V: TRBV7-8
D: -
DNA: TGTGCCAGCAGCTTACTAGGGCTTACGGGGAGCAATCAGCCCCAGCATTTT
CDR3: CASSLLGLTGSNQPQHF

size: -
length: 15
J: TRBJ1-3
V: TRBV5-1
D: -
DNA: TGCGCCAGCAGCCTGGACATTTACTCTGGAAACACCATATATTTT
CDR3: CASSLDIYSGNTIYF

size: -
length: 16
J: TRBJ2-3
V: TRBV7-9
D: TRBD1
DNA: TGTGCCACCAGGACAGGGGGCGGCTTCGGTACAGATACGCAGTATTTT
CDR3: CATRTGGGFGTDTQYF